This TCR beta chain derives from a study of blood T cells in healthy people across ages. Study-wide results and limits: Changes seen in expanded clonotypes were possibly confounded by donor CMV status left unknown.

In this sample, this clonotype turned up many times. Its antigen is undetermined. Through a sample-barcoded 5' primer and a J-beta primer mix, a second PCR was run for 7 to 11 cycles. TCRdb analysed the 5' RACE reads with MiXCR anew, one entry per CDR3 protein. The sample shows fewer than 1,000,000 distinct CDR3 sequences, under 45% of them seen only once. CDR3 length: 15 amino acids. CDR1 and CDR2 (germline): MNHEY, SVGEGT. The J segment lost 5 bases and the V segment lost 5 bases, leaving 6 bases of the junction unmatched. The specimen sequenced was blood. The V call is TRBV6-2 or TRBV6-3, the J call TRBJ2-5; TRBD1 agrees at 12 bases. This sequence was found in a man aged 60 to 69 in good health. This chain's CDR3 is CASSKGTGGAETQYF. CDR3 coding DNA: TGTGCCAGCAGTAAGGGGACAGGGGGCGCGGAGACCCAGTACTTC.